This TCR beta chain was observed in a study of T cells in Graves' hyperthyroidism and ophthalmopathy. Points from the study as a whole: Separating ophthalmopathy from stable hyperthyroidism was achieved by a 13 V-J model. Blood also contained most expanded thyroid clonotypes above 0.001. The model forecast ophthalmopathy, anticipating it by a median around 6.5 months before onset.

The CDR3 regions of TCR beta were amplified from RNA transcripts. HTBI primers were used for first-round RT-PCR of the TCR CDR3. One entry per CDR3 protein results from TCRdb running MiXCR on the multiplex PCR reads. Of a few hundred thousand distinct CDR3 sequences in the sample, about 17% were seen once. A NOSPECS grade of at least 4, a Clinical Activity Score of at least 3 and duration under 3 months were recorded in ophthalmopathy patients. This clonotype was observed a few times. What it binds is unknown. The CDR3 has 14 amino acids. V lost 3 bases, J lost 0 bases, and 9 bases lay in between. CDR1 is DFQATT and CDR2 is SNEGSKA in the germline V gene (reference sequence).

V usage is TRBV20-1 and J usage is TRBJ1-5, with D possibly matching TRBD1 (5 bases). Input material: blood. This clonotype originated in a woman aged 55-75 years with Graves' ophthalmopathy. CDR3 loop: CSARGLYSNQPQHF. The CDR3 nucleotides read TGCAGTGCTAGGGGACTTTATAGCAATCAGCCCCAGCATTTT.